Reported below is one TCR beta chain. The antigen remains unidentified. The data were obtained in a study of molecular identifiers for immune sequencing clone quantification. Study as a whole: Naive CD8 RNA (about 20,000 or 100,000 cells) was divided into five aliquots, with four sequenced.

The V gene's germline CDR1 is LGHNA and CDR2 YNFKEQ. V was clipped by 4 bases and J by 6 bases, with 10 bases between them. The CDR3 sequence is 13 residues long. TCRdb re-called the PCR reads through MiXCR, storing one row per CDR3 protein. Here the sample spans around 100,000 distinct CDR3 sequences, 36% being singletons. Whole-study findings and limits: Because of identical TCR molecules sharing a barcode, sizes of highly expanded clones could be underestimated. Over 99% of effector molecules, yet under 1% of naive-cell molecules, were held by clones above 20 RNA copies. The study reportedly detected spiked Jurkat TCR RNA from one cell among around 1 million naive cells.

Source material: naive CD8+ T cells from blood, with Jurkat cell RNA spiked in. Sample subset: FACS-sorted CD8+CD4-CCR7+CD45RA+ naive T cells. The clonotype originates from a human donor in good health. Some libraries in this study had Jurkat cell RNA spiked in. The chain combines TRBV4-2 with TRBJ1-5; D is undetermined. The CDR3 loop reads CASSPTLTQPQHF. CDR3 bases: TGTGCCAGCAGCCCGACACTTACTCAGCCCCAGCATTTT.